This T cell receptor (beta chain) stems from a study of PD-1 blockade in classical Hodgkin lymphoma. Study results and limitations: A significant rise in TCR diversity was seen by C4D1 for CD4+ cells but not for CD8+ cells. Patients starting nivolumab under 1 year after ASCT were excluded. Complete responders' baseline diversity resembled that of newly diagnosed patients.

Of note for this clone: The antigen is unknown.

Clones were read by immunoSEQ multiplex PCR, and TCRdb kept only the in-frame ones, dropping some. Altogether about 8,200 clones are present, just over 85% being singletons, with the ten largest covering less than 25%. There are 17 residues in the CDR3. CDR1 and CDR2 from the germline V gene are SGHNT and YYREEE (reference sequence). Trimming cost V 1 base and J 3 bases, with 16 bases left between them. Every patient was affected by relapse after autologous stem cell transplantation, while exposure to brentuximab vedotin was not uniform. Magnetic depletion of non-target cells from thawed PBMCs yielded purified CD8+ T cells.

The chain joins TRBV5-4 to TRBJ1-4; a weak D match, TRBD1 (5 bases). The sample in question was CD8+ T cells from blood, obtained at baseline. The source is a human donor with classical Hodgkin lymphoma. The CDR3 DNA reads TGTGCCAGCAGCTTGTGGGGGGTAGACAGCTCTAATGAAAAACTGTTTTTT. Translating it yields CASSLWGVDSSNEKLFF.